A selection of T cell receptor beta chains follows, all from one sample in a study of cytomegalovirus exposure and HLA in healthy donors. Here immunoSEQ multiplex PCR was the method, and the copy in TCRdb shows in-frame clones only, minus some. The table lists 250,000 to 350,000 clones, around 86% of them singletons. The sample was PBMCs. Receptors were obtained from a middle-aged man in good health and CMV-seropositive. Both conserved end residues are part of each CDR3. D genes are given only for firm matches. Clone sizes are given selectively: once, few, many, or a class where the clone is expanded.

DNA: TGTGCCAGCAGCTTATTCAGGGAGGGCACAGATACGCAGTATTTT; CDR3: CASSLFREGTDTQYF; J: TRBJ2-3; D: NA; V: TRBV11-2; size: few
DNA: TGCGCCAGCAGCACCGGACAGGGGGCCTATGAGCAGTTCTTC; CDR3: CASSTGQGAYEQFF; J: TRBJ2-1; D: TRBD1; V: TRBV5-1; size: NA
DNA: TGTGCCAGCAGCCAAGTTTCACAGACCGGGGAGCTGTTTTTT; CDR3: CASSQVSQTGELFF; J: TRBJ2-2; D: NA; V: TRBV14; size: NA
DNA: TGTGCCACCAGCAGGGAGCGGGACTCCAGCACAGATACGCAGTATTTT; CDR3: CATSRERDSSTDTQYF; J: TRBJ2-3; D: TRBD2; V: TRBV15; size: NA
DNA: TGCGCCAGCAGCTTTCAGGAAAGGAACACTGAAGCTTTCTTT; CDR3: CASSFQERNTEAFF; J: TRBJ1-1; D: NA; V: TRBV5-1; size: few
DNA: TGTGCCAGCAGGCGGACTAGCGAGGGCGAGCAGTACTTC; CDR3: CASRRTSEGEQYF; J: TRBJ2-7; D: TRBD2; V: TRBV6-1; size: NA
DNA: TGTGCCAGCAGTGAGAAGGGACAGGGGCGCACTGAAGCTTTCTTT; CDR3: CASSEKGQGRTEAFF; J: TRBJ1-1; D: TRBD1; V: TRBV6-1; size: NA
DNA: TGTGCCAGCAGTTTAGTCGCTAGCGGGAGCGTTGCCTACGAGCAGTACTTC; CDR3: CASSLVASGSVAYEQYF; J: TRBJ2-7; D: TRBD2; V: TRBV27; size: NA
DNA: TGTGCTAGCAGCTTAGGACAGGGAAGTCTAGGCGTACATGAGCAGTTCTTC; CDR3: CASSLGQGSLGVHEQFF; J: TRBJ2-1; D: TRBD1; V: TRBV7-7; size: NA
DNA: TGTGCCTGGAGTGGGGGGCTTCATCCTGAAGCTTTCTTT; CDR3: CAWSGGLHPEAFF; J: TRBJ1-1; D: NA; V: TRBV30; size: NA
DNA: TGCGCCAGCAGCCAGGTACAGGGCTCTGGAAACACCATATATTTT; CDR3: CASSQVQGSGNTIYF; J: TRBJ1-3; D: NA; V: TRBV4-1; size: NA
DNA: TGTGCCAGTAGTAACCTCCCCCCGGGACAGGGGGCTGAGGAGCAGTACTTC; CDR3: CASSNLPPGQGAEEQYF; J: TRBJ2-7; D: TRBD1; V: TRBV19; size: once
DNA: TGTGCCAGCAGCTCACCCCCCGTCCGGTTGGAGCAGTACTTC; CDR3: CASSSPPVRLEQYF; J: TRBJ2-7; D: NA; V: TRBV11-2; size: NA
DNA: TGTGCCAGCAGTTACACAGCAAACTATGGCTACACCTTC; CDR3: CASSYTANYGYTF; J: TRBJ1-2; D: NA; V: TRBV6-6; size: NA
DNA: TGTGCCAGCAGCTTAGCGATGGGGACAGGGATGTACGAGCAGTACTTC; CDR3: CASSLAMGTGMYEQYF; J: TRBJ2-7; D: TRBD1; V: TRBV7-9; size: once
DNA: TGTGCCAGCAGTTTGAGGGGGCAGGGTCAGCCCCAGCATTTT; CDR3: CASSLRGQGQPQHF; J: TRBJ1-5; D: TRBD1; V: TRBV27; size: NA
DNA: TGCGCCAGCAGCCAAGGGGCGGGACAGGGCAATCAGCCCCAGCATTTT; CDR3: CASSQGAGQGNQPQHF; J: TRBJ1-5; D: TRBD1; V: TRBV4-3; size: NA
DNA: TGTGCCAGCTCACACAGGGGGCTGGAGACCCAGTACTTC; CDR3: CASSHRGLETQYF; J: TRBJ2-5; D: TRBD1; V: TRBV18; size: NA
DNA: TGTGCCAGCACAAGGTTCCAGGGAGATACGCAGTATTTT; CDR3: CASTRFQGDTQYF; J: TRBJ2-3; D: NA; V: TRBV27; size: NA
DNA: TGTGCCAGCAGCGTAGCTGAGGGTTACGAGCAGTACTTC; CDR3: CASSVAEGYEQYF; J: TRBJ2-7; D: NA; V: TRBV9; size: NA
DNA: TGCGCCAGCAGCTTGGTGGGACAGGGGGCACGAGATACGCAGTATTTT; CDR3: CASSLVGQGARDTQYF; J: TRBJ2-3; D: TRBD1; V: TRBV5-1; size: NA
DNA: TGTGCCAGCAGCGGTAGCTTCGGGAGCTCCTACGAGCAGTACTTC; CDR3: CASSGSFGSSYEQYF; J: TRBJ2-7; D: NA; V: TRBV9; size: NA
DNA: TGCGCCAGCAGCCCGGACAGGGTCGGTCCCTACGAGCAGTACTTC; CDR3: CASSPDRVGPYEQYF; J: TRBJ2-7; D: TRBD1; V: TRBV4-3; size: NA
DNA: TGTGCCAGCAGCGTAGGACTAGGTTCCTACGAGCAGTACTTC; CDR3: CASSVGLGSYEQYF; J: TRBJ2-7; D: NA; V: TRBV9; size: NA
DNA: TGTGCCATCAGCCTGGGCCTCTACGAGCAGTACTTC; CDR3: CAISLGLYEQYF; J: TRBJ2-7; D: NA; V: TRBV10-3; size: once
DNA: TGTGCCAGCTCACCAGGGCAGTCCTATGGCTACACCTTC; CDR3: CASSPGQSYGYTF; J: TRBJ1-2; D: NA; V: TRBV18; size: NA
DNA: TGTGCCAGCAGCCTTCGACTAGCGGGATCCTCCTACAATGAGCAGTTCTTC; CDR3: CASSLRLAGSSYNEQFF; J: TRBJ2-1; D: TRBD2; V: TRBV4-2; size: NA
DNA: TGTGCCAGCAGCTTTACAGGGGATAATGAAAAACTGTTTTTT; CDR3: CASSFTGDNEKLFF; J: TRBJ1-4; D: TRBD1; V: TRBV7-9; size: NA
DNA: TGTGCCAGCAGCTCCGACCTAGCGGGACTCGAGCAGTTCTTC; CDR3: CASSSDLAGLEQFF; J: TRBJ2-1; D: TRBD2; V: TRBV7-6; size: NA
DNA: TGTGCCAGCCGCGGAGATTCCTACGAGCAGTACTTC; CDR3: CASRGDSYEQYF; J: TRBJ2-7; D: NA; V: TRBV2; size: NA
DNA: TGCGCCAGCAGCCAGGAGGATCAGTTACTGGGGGGCTACACCTTC; CDR3: CASSQEDQLLGGYTF; J: TRBJ1-2; D: NA; V: TRBV4-3; size: few
DNA: TGTGCCAGCAGCCTCCATCAGGACGGGGAGCTGTTTTTT; CDR3: CASSLHQDGELFF; J: TRBJ2-2; D: NA; V: TRBV6-5; size: NA
DNA: TGTGCCATCAGCGAACTAGCGGGAGGTGAGGGTGAGCAGTTCTTC; CDR3: CAISELAGGEGEQFF; J: TRBJ2-1; D: TRBD2; V: TRBV10-3; size: NA
DNA: TGTGCCAGCAGACGGCAGGGTACTGAAAAACTGTTTTTT; CDR3: CASRRQGTEKLFF; J: TRBJ1-4; D: NA; V: TRBV7-9; size: NA
DNA: TGTGCCAGCAGCGCTCAGGGGGCTGGCAATCAGCCCCAGCATTTT; CDR3: CASSAQGAGNQPQHF; J: TRBJ1-5; D: TRBD1; V: TRBV28; size: NA
DNA: TGTGCCAGCAGAACCGGGACAGCCGTGCCTGAGCAGTTCTTC; CDR3: CASRTGTAVPEQFF; J: TRBJ2-1; D: TRBD1; V: TRBV6-6; size: NA
DNA: TGCGCCAGCAGCACCTCGCCTCTGACAGGAGAGAACACTGAAGCTTTCTTT; CDR3: CASSTSPLTGENTEAFF; J: TRBJ1-1; D: NA; V: TRBV5-1; size: NA